This T cell receptor (beta chain) is drawn from a study of T cell repertoires in cytomegalovirus infection. Overall study: In the study, CMV epitopes included recently identified HLA-C-restricted and well-studied HLA-B-restricted ones.

CDR3 size: 13 residues. Per germline, CDR1 KGHDR and CDR2 SFDVKD. The ends lost 10 bases at V and 3 bases at J; junction bases unmatched: 4. Comments on this clonotype: Its antigen remains unknown.

A single record per CDR3 protein comes from TCRdb applying MiXCR to the reads. The sample has about 900,000 distinct CDR3 sequences; around 31% are singletons. The receptor was derived from a human donor in good health (CMV status not recorded). Some clones in this sample may be carry-over from other donors' samples. The material was cultured CD8+ T cells from PBMCs, obtained from culture after CMV antigen stimulation. This chain uses TRBV24-1 with TRBJ2-3; 9 bases are a match to TRBD2. The CDR3 loop is CATAGGETDTQYF. The CDR3 region has the DNA TGTGCCACGGCGGGGGGGGAAACAGATACGCAGTATTTT.